This is a list of T cell receptor beta chains from one sample in a study of CD8+ T cells in alopecia areata. Assay: immunoSEQ multiplex PCR; the TCRdb copy retains only in-frame clones and omits some. The profile shows 110,000 to 150,000 clones, around 49% of them singletons. Source: CD4+ T cells sorted from blood, taken at week 0. Receptor source: a human donor with alopecia areata. Each CDR3 is given with its conserved first and last residue. Fields, in order: clone size, J gene, D gene, V gene, CDR3 protein, CDR3 DNA. A D gene is named only where the DNA matches it firmly. Rows may omit the clone size; those that give it use once, few, many or a size class.

.,TRBJ1-5,.,TRBV30,CAWGGQTFQPQHF,TGTGCCTGGGGTGGGCAGACGTTCCAGCCCCAGCATTTT
.,TRBJ2-7,.,TRBV29-1,CSAILGLSSYEQYF,TGCAGCGCCATCTTGGGGCTGAGTTCCTACGAGCAGTACTTC
.,TRBJ2-5,.,TRBV10-3,CAIRQDLSAETQYF,TGTGCCATCAGACAGGATCTATCGGCTGAGACCCAGTACTTC
.,TRBJ2-1,.,TRBV29-1,CSVEKVVLAGQFF,TGCAGCGTTGAAAAAGTGGTACTAGCCGGGCAGTTCTTC
.,TRBJ1-2,TRBD1,TRBV15,CATSRRDSGYGYTF,TGTGCCACCAGCAGACGGGACAGCGGTTATGGCTACACCTTC
.,TRBJ2-5,TRBD1,TRBV29-1,CSVGRTGSQETQYF,TGCAGCGTTGGTAGGACAGGTAGCCAAGAGACCCAGTACTTC
few,TRBJ2-3,.,TRBV5-1,CASSLDGVRRTDTQYF,TGCGCCAGCAGCTTGGACGGGGTCAGGCGCACAGATACGCAGTATTTT
.,TRBJ2-5,.,TRBV4-3,CASSQDGSPQETQYF,TGCGCCAGCAGCCAAGATGGGTCCCCCCAAGAGACCCAGTACTTC
.,TRBJ2-5,TRBD2,TRBV15,CATTSGRQRETQYF,TGTGCCACCACTAGCGGGAGACAGCGAGAGACCCAGTACTTC
.,TRBJ2-5,TRBD1,TRBV2,CASRPTGGEQETQYF,TGTGCCAGCAGGCCGACAGGGGGCGAACAAGAGACCCAGTACTTC
.,TRBJ2-7,.,TRBV5-1,CASSFVAVSGEQYF,TGCGCCAGCAGCTTCGTGGCGGTTTCGGGCGAGCAGTACTTC
.,TRBJ2-3,TRBD2,TRBV29-1,CSGHTGAGGSDTQYF,TGCAGCGGCCACACGGGGGCGGGAGGGTCGGATACGCAGTATTTT
.,TRBJ2-4,TRBD1,TRBV7-2,CASSPWTGGTKNIQYF,TGTGCCAGCAGCCCCTGGACAGGGGGAACCAAAAACATTCAGTACTTC
.,TRBJ1-2,.,TRBV29-1,CSVDRANDGYTF,TGCAGCGTTGACCGGGCTAACGACGGCTACACCTTC
.,TRBJ2-1,.,TRBV2,CASGVPSSYNEQFF,TGTGCCAGCGGCGTACCTAGCTCCTACAATGAGCAGTTCTTC
.,TRBJ1-2,.,TRBV5-6,CASSLGGGYTF,TGTGCCAGCAGCTTGGGCGGGGGCTACACCTTC
.,TRBJ2-3,TRBD1,TRBV29-1,CSVSTGGADTQYF,TGCAGCGTTAGTACAGGGGGCGCGGATACGCAGTATTTT
.,TRBJ1-1,.,TRBV9,CASSARAGKSAFF,TGTGCCAGCAGCGCGAGAGCCGGCAAGTCCGCTTTCTTT
.,TRBJ1-5,.,TRBV7-9,CASSRAGDQPQHF,TGTGCCAGCAGCAGAGCGGGGGACCAGCCCCAGCATTTT
.,TRBJ1-4,.,TRBV5-1,CASSLGQRLQEKLFF,TGCGCCAGCAGCTTGGGACAAAGGCTTCAAGAAAAACTGTTTTTT
.,TRBJ2-7,.,TRBV5-1,CASSLNGGLGIGNEQYF,TGCGCCAGCAGCTTGAACGGCGGTCTGGGTATTGGGAACGAGCAGTACTTC
once,TRBJ1-2,.,TRBV19,CASSIGPSSPNYGYTF,TGTGCCAGTAGTATTGGGCCCAGCTCGCCTAACTATGGCTACACCTTC
.,TRBJ2-1,.,TRBV14,CASSQEIGGGWYNEQFF,TGTGCCAGCAGCCAAGAAATAGGGGGGGGCTGGTACAATGAGCAGTTCTTC
.,TRBJ1-2,.,TRBV2,CASSDRGWGVGYTF,TGTGCCAGCAGTGACAGGGGTTGGGGCGTAGGCTACACCTTC
.,TRBJ1-5,.,TRBV30,CAWSSLGNQPQHF,TGTGCCTGGAGTTCCTTAGGAAATCAGCCCCAGCATTTT
many,TRBJ1-1,TRBD1,TRBV11-1,CASSTEGAVNTEAFF,TGTGCCAGCAGCACCGAGGGGGCGGTGAACACTGAAGCTTTCTTT
.,TRBJ2-1,TRBD2,TRBV4-2,CASSGLEINEQFF,TGTGCCAGCAGCGGACTAGAAATCAATGAGCAGTTCTTC
.,TRBJ1-2,TRBD1,TRBV7-2,CASSLVVNDRQGDGYTF,TGTGCCAGCAGCTTAGTGGTGAATGATCGACAGGGCGATGGCTACACCTTC
few,TRBJ2-6,.,TRBV29-1,CSVEPSGANVLTF,TGCAGCGTTGAACCTTCTGGGGCCAACGTCCTGACTTTC